A single sample gave rise to the 10 T cell receptor beta chains below, sequenced in a study of CD8+ T cells in alopecia areata. Reverse transcription of extracted RNA yielded cDNA, which provided the sequencing template. Assay used: immunoSEQ multiplex PCR; TCRdb lists only in-frame clones, some missing. Of around 100,000 clones listed, about nine tenths were seen once; the top ten hold 11%. Treatment: oral pan-JAK inhibitor, 5-10 mg twice daily. Specimen: CD8+ T cells sorted from blood, collected between weeks 30 and 35, from a patient treated with tofacitinib. These receptors all come from a human donor with alopecia areata.

The V call is TRBV6-5, the J call TRBJ1-1; perhaps TRBD1 as D (5 bases). V was trimmed by 0 bases and J by 4 bases, leaving 9 bases between them. Looked up from germline, CDR1 is MNHEY and CDR2 is SVGAGI. The CDR3 length is 14 residues. The CDR3 nucleotides are TGTGCCAGCAGTTACTCGAAAGGGGTCACTGAAGCTTTCTTT. It yields the protein CASSYSKGVTEAFF.

This rearrangement joins TRBV29-1 to TRBJ1-2; 8 bases are a match to TRBD1. V was clipped by 4 bases and J by 4 bases; unmatched bases: 14. CDR3 length equals 16 residues. CDR1 is SQVTM, CDR2 ANQGSEA, per germline. This CDR3 is CSVVSLGQGSGYGYTF. The CDR3, as DNA: TGCAGCGTTGTAAGCCTAGGACAGGGTAGTGGCTATGGCTACACCTTC.

J is TRBJ1-5 and V is TRBV29-1; 7 bases line up with TRBD1. The CDR3 is 16 residues long. Germline V gives CDR1 SQVTM, CDR2 ANQGSEA. The V segment lost 4 bases and the J segment 4 bases; nucleotides outside the gene matches: 13. CDR3 in amino acids: CSVVGVGGSENQPQHF. CDR3 DNA sequence: TGCAGCGTTGTAGGAGTAGGGGGCAGTGAAAATCAGCCCCAGCATTTT.

V and J are TRBV5-5 and TRBJ2-1; either TRBD1 or TRBD2 may fit D (5 bases each). Germline CDR1 is SGHKS and CDR2 is YYEKEE (reference sequence). This CDR3 comprises 15 residues. Trimming removed 3 bases from V and 2 bases from J, with 12 bases in between. The CDR3 nucleotides read TGTGCCAGCAGCTGGACGGGGCCACCCTACAATGAGCAGTTCTTC. This encodes CASSWTGPPYNEQFF.

The genes are TRBV7-9 and TRBJ2-1; TRBD1 matches at 7 bases. The V segment lost 3 bases and the J segment 2 bases; nucleotides outside the gene matches: 7. Germline V gene data show CDR1 as SEHNR and CDR2 as FQNEAQ (reference sequence). This CDR3 has 16 residues. The CDR3 protein is CASSFSGRGTYNEQFF. CDR3 coding DNA: TGTGCCAGCAGCTTTTCAGGCAGGGGGACCTACAATGAGCAGTTCTTC.

The chain is built from TRBV5-1 and TRBJ2-3; TRBD2 might be the D (5 bases). Looked up from germline, CDR1 is SGHRS and CDR2 is YFSETQ. The CDR3 runs 15 residues. V lost 0 bases and J 0 bases, leaving 8 bases between the germline ends. CDR3 coding DNA: TGCGCCAGCAGCTTGGGCGAGCGGAGCACAGATACGCAGTATTTT. This codes for CASSLGERSTDTQYF.

The rearrangement uses TRBV5-4 and TRBJ1-1; TRBD1 might be the D (6 bases). CDR3 length equals 14 residues. Per germline, CDR1 SGHNT and CDR2 YYREEE (reference sequence). The V and J ends lost 6 bases and 3 bases respectively, with 15 bases between them. The CDR3 region is CASTTFRGHTEAFF. The CDR3 nucleotides read TGTGCCAGCACCACCTTTCGGGGGCACACTGAAGCTTTCTTT.

The chain uses TRBV7-9 and TRBJ2-1; D perhaps matches TRBD2 (7 bases). CDR3 length equals 16 residues. Germline-derived CDR1 and CDR2 are SEHNR and FQNEAQ (reference sequence). The V and J ends lost 1 base and 7 bases respectively, with 17 bases between them. The CDR3 loop reads CASSLEAGPQGNEQFF. The CDR3 DNA is TGTGCCAGCAGCTTAGAAGCGGGGCCCCAGGGGAATGAGCAGTTCTTC.

The rearrangement uses TRBV6-1 and TRBJ2-2; tentatively, D is TRBD1 (5 bases). Trimming removed 9 bases at V and 1 base at J, with 12 bases between. Per the germline V gene, CDR1 is MNHNS and CDR2 is SASEGT. The CDR3 consists of 14 residues. The DNA for the CDR3 is TGTGCCAGTTTCTCAAGGGGGAACACCGGGGAGCTGTTTTTT. Protein sequence: CASFSRGNTGELFF.

This chain links TRBV2 with TRBJ2-3; D is perhaps TRBD2 (6 bases). This CDR3 has 14 amino acids. CDR1 and CDR2 from the germline V gene are SNHLY and FYNNEI. V was pared by 6 bases and J by 6 bases, with 16 bases between. The CDR3 bases are TGTGCCAGCAGGGAGGGACGGCCTGTTGATACGCAGTATTTT. Translated: CASREGRPVDTQYF.